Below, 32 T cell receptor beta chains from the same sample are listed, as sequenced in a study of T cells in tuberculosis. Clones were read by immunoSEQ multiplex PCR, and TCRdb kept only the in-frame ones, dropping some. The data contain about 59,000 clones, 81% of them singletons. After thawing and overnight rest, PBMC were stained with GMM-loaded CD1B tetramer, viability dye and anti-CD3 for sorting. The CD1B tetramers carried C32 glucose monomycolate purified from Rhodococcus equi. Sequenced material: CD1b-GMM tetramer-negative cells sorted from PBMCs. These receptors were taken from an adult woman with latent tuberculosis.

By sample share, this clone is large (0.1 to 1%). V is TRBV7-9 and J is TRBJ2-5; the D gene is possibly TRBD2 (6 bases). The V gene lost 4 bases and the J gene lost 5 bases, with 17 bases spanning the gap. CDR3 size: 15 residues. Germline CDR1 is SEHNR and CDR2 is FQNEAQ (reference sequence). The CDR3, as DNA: TGTGCCAGCAGCTCCGACCTTAAAGGAGGGGAGACCCAGTACTTC. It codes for CASSSDLKGGETQYF.

CDR3 region: CASSYGRGLAGEQYF. The CDR3 DNA reads TGTGCCAGCAGTTATGGCCGGGGACTAGCGGGGGAGCAGTACTTC. This chain links TRBV6-6 with TRBJ2-5; 14 positions agree with TRBD2. The CDR3 sequence is 15 residues long. Germline assignment: CDR1 MNHNY and CDR2 SVGAGI (reference sequence). V shed 3 bases, J shed 11 bases, and the junction held 8 bases outside the gene matches.

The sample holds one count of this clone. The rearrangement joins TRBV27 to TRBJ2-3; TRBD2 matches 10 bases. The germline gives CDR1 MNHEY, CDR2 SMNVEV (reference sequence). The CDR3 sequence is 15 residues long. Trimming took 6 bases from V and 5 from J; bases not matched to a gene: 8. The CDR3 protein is CASREAGGVKDTQYF. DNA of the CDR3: TGTGCCAGCAGGGAAGCGGGAGGGGTCAAAGATACGCAGTATTTT.

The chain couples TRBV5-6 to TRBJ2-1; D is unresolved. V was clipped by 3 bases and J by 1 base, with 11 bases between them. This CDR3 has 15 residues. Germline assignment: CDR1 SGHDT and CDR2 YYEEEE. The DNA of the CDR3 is TGTGCCAGCAGCTCAGGAACGCAATCCTACAATGAGCAGTTCTTC. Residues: CASSSGTQSYNEQFF.

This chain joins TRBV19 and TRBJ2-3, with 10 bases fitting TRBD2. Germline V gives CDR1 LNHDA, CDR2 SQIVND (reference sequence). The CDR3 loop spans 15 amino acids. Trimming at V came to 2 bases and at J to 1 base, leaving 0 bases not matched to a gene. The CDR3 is CASSILAGGTDTQYF. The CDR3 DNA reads TGTGCCAGTAGTATACTAGCGGGGGGCACAGATACGCAGTATTTT.

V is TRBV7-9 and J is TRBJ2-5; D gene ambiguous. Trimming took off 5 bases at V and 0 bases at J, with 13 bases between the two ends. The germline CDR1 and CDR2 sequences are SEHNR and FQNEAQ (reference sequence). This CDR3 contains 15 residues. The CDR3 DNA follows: TGTGCCAGCAGCCGAAGACCGACAAACCAAGAGACCCAGTACTTC. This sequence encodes CASSRRPTNQETQYF.

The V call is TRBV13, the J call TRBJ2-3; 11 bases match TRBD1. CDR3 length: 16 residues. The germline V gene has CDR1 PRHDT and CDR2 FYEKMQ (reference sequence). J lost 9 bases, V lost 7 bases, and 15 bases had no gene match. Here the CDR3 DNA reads TGTGCCAGCAACCGAAGAGGGGGGACAGGGGGGTACACGCAGTATTTT. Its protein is CASNRRGGTGGYTQYF.

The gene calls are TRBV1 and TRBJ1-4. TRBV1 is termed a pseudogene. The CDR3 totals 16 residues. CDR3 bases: TGCACCAGCTCCTTATGGCGGGTTGCAACTAATGAAAAACTGTTTTTT. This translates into CTSSLWRVATNEKLFF.

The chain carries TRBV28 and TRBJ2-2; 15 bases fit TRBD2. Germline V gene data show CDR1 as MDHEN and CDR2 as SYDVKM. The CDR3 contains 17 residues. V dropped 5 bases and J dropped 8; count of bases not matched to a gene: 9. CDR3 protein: CASSPRGLAGGLGELFF. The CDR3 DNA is TGTGCCAGCAGTCCACGAGGACTAGCGGGAGGGTTGGGGGAGCTGTTTTTT.

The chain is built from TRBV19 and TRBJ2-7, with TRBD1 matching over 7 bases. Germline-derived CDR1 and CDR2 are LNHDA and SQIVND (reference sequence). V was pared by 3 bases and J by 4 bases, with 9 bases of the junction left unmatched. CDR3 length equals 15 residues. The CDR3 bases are TGTGCCAGTAGTATTGGGGCAGGGGGTAGATACGAGCAGTACTTC. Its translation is CASSIGAGGRYEQYF.

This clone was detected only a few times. The CDR3 DNA is TGCGCCAGCAGGGATCTCGGAGCTTTCAGCTCCTACGAGCAGTACTTC. Encoded protein: CASRDLGAFSSYEQYF. The V gene is TRBV10-2, the J gene TRBJ2-7; D gene ambiguous. Germline V lookup: CDR1 WSHSY, CDR2 SAAADI. With 6 bases removed from V and 0 bases from J, the gap between germline ends came to 18 bases. The CDR3 is 16 residues long.

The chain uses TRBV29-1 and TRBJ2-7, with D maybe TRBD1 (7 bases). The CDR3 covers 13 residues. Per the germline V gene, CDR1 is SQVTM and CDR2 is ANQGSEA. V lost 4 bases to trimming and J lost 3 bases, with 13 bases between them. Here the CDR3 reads CSVGSGGNYEQYF. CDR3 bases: TGCAGCGTTGGGTCAGGGGGGAACTACGAGCAGTACTTC.

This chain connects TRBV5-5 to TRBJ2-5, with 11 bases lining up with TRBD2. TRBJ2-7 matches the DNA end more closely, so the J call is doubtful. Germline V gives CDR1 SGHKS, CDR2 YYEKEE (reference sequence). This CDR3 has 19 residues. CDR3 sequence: CASSRALLAGGVMGYEQYF. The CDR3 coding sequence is TGTGCCAGCAGCCGGGCTTTGCTAGCGGGAGGAGTTATGGGCTACGAGCAGTACTTC.

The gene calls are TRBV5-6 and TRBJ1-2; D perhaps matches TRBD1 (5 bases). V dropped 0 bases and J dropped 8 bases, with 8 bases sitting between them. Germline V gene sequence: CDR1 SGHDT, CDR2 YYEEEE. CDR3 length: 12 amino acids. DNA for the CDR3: TGTGCCAGCAGCTTGGGGGGGGACGGCTACACCTTC. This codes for CASSLGGDGYTF.

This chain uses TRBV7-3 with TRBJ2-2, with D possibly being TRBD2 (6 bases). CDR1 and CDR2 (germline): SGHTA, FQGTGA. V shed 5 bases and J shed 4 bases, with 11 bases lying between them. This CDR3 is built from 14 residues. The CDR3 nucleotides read TGTGCCAGCAGCCCGGGACTGCGCACCGGGGAGCTGTTTTTT. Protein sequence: CASSPGLRTGELFF.

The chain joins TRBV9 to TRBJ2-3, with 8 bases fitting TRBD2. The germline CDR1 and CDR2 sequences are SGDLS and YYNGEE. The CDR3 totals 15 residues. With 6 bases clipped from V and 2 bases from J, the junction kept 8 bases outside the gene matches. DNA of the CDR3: TGTGCCAGCACTAATTCAGCGGGAGCCACAGATACGCAGTATTTT. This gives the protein CASTNSAGATDTQYF.

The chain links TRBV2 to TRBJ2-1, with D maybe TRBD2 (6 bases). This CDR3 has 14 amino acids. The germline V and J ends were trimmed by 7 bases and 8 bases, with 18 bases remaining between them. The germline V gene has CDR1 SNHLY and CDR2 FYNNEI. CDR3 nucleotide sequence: TGTGCCAGCAAACGGCGGGATGGGTTCGATGAGCAGTTCTTC. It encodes CASKRRDGFDEQFF.

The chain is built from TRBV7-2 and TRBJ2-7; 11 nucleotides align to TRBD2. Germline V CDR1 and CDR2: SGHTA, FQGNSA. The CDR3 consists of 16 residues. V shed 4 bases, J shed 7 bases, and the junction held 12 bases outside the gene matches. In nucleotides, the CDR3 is TGTGCCAGCAGCTACTCCTCTAGCGGGGGGACTGGGGAGCAGTACTTC. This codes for CASSYSSSGGTGEQYF.

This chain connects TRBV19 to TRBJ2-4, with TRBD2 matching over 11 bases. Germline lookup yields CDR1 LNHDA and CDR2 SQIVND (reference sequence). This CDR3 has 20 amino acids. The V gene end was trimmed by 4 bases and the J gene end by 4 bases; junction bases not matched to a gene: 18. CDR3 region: CASSRQQGDVTSGIKNIQYF. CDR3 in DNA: TGTGCCAGTAGTAGGCAACAGGGAGACGTGACTAGCGGGATAAAAAACATTCAGTACTTC.

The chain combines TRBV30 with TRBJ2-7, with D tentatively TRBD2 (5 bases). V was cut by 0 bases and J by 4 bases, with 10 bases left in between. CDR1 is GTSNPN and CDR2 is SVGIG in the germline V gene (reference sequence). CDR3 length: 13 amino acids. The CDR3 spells CAWSVTRRYEQYF. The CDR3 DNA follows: TGTGCCTGGAGTGTAACCCGGAGGTACGAGCAGTACTTC. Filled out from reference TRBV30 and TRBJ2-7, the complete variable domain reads SQTIHQWPATLVQPVGSPLSLECTVEGTSNPNLYWYRQAAGRGLQLLFYSVGIGQISSEVPQNLSASRPQDRQFILSSKKLLLSDSGFYLCAWSVTRRYEQYFGPGTRLTVT.

CDR3 amino acids: CASKVGTAYQPQHF. For the CDR3, the DNA is TGTGCCAGCAAGGTCGGGACAGCATATCAGCCCCAGCATTTT. The chain uses TRBV28 and TRBJ1-5; 7 bases are a match to TRBD1. CDR3 length: 14 amino acids. CDR1 MDHEN and CDR2 SYDVKM come from the germline V gene. The trim removed 7 bases at V and 5 bases at J, leaving 8 bases unmatched.

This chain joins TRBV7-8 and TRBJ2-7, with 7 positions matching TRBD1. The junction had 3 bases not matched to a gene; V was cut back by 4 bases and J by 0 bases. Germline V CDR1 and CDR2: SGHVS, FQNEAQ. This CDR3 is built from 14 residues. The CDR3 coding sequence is TGTGCCAGCAGCTCACAGGGGCGCTCCTACGAGCAGTACTTC. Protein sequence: CASSSQGRSYEQYF.

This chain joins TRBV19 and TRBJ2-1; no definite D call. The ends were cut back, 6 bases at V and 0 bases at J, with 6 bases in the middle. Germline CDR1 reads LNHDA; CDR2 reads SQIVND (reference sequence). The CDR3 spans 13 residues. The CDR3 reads CASSLSSYNEQFF. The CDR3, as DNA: TGTGCCAGTAGCCTAAGCTCCTACAATGAGCAGTTCTTC.

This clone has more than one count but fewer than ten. In nucleotides, the CDR3 is TGTGCCAGCTCGGAAGCGGGGGCCGATCAGCCCCAGCATTTT. The encoded protein is CASSEAGADQPQHF. The chain links TRBV18 to TRBJ1-5; weak D call: TRBD1 (6 bases). CDR3 length: 14 amino acids. Trimming removed 6 bases from V and 5 bases from J, with 14 bases in between. Looked up from germline, CDR1 is KGHSH and CDR2 is LQKENI.

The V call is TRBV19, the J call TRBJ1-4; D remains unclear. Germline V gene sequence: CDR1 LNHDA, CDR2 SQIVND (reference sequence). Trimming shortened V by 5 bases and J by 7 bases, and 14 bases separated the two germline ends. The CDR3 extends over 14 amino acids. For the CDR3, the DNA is TGTGCCAGTAGTGTTGGCAGAAGACTTGAAAAACTGTTTTTT. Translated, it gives CASSVGRRLEKLFF.

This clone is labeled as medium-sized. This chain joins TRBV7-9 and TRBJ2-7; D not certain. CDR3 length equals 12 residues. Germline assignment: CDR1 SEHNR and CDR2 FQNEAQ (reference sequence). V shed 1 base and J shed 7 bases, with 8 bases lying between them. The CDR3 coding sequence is TGTGCCAGCAGCTTAGGATCGGGTGAGCAGTACTTC. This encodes CASSLGSGEQYF.

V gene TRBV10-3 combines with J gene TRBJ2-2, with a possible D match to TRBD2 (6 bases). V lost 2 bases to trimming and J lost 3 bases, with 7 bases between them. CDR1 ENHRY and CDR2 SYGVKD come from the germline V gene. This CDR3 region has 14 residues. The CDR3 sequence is CAISERGDTGELFF. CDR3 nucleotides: TGTGCCATCAGTGAGCGCGGGGACACCGGGGAGCTGTTTTTT.

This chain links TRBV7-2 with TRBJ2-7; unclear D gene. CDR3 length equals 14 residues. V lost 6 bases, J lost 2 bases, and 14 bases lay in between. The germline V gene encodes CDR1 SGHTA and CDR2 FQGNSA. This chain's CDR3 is CASRRWSSTYEQYF. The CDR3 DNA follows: TGTGCCAGCAGACGGTGGAGTAGTACCTACGAGCAGTACTTC.

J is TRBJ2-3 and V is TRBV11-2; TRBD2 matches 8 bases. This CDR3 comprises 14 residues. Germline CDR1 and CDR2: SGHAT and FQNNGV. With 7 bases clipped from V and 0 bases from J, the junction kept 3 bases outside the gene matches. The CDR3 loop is CASNSGVSTDTQYF. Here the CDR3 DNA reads TGTGCCAGCAATAGCGGGGTGAGCACAGATACGCAGTATTTT.

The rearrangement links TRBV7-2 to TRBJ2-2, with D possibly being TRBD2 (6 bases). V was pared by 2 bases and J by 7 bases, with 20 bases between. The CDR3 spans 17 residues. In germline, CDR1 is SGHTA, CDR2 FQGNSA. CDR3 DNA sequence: TGTGCCAGCAGCTTACGGTTGAGCGGGCCCGCGGGCGGGGAGCTGTTTTTT. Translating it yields CASSLRLSGPAGGELFF.

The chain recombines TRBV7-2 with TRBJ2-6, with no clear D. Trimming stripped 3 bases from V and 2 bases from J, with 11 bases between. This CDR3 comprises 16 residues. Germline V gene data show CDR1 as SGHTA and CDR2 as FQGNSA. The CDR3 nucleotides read TGTGCCAGCAGCTTCAGGCAGGCTACTGGGGCCAACGTCCTGACTTTC. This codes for CASSFRQATGANVLTF.

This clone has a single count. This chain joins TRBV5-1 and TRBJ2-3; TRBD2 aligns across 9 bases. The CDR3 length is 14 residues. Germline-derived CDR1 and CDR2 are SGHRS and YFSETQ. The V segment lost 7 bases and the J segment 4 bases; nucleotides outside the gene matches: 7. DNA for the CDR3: TGCGCCAGCGGGGGCGGGGGGGCCGCAGATACGCAGTATTTT. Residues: CASGGGGAADTQYF. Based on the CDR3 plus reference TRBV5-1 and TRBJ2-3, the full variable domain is KAGVTQTPRYLIKTRGQQVTLSCSPISGHRSVSWYQQTPGQGLQFLFEYFSETQRNKGNFPGRFSGRQFSNSRSEMNVSTLELGDSALYLCASGGGGAADTQYFGPGTRLTVL.